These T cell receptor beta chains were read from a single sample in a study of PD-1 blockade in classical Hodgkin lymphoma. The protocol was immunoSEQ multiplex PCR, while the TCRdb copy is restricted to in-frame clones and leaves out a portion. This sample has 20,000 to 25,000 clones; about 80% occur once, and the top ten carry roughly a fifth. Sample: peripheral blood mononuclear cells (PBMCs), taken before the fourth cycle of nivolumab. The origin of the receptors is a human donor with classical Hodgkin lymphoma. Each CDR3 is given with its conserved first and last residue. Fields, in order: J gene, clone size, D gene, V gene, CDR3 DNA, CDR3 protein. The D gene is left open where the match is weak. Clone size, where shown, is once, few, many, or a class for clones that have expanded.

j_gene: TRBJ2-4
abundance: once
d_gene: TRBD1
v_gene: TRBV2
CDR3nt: TGTGCCAGCAGTGGGGGACAGGGGTCGTTACGGGCCAAAAACATTCAGTACTTC
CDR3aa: CASSGGQGSLRAKNIQYF

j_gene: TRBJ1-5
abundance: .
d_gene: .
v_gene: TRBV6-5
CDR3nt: TGTGCCAGCAGTCAAAAGGCAGGGAATCAGCCCCAGCATTTT
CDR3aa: CASSQKAGNQPQHF

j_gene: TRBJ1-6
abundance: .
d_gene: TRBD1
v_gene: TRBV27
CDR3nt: TGTGCCAGCAGGGGGGTCAGGGGGCAGGCTAATTCACCCCTCCACTTT
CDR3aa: CASRGVRGQANSPLHF

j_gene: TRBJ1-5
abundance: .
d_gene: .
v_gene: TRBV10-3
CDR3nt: TGTGCCATCAGTGAGTCGGGAAATGAGCCCCAGCATTTT
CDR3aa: CAISESGNEPQHF

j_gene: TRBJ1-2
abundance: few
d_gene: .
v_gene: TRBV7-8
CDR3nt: TGTGCCAGCAGCTCCTCCGGGACGGTCTATGGCTACACCTTC
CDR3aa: CASSSSGTVYGYTF

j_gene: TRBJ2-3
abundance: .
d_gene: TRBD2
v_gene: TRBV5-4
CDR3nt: TGTGCCAGCAGCTTGGAGGGACTAGCGGGAGCGCCAGATACGCAGTATTTT
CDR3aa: CASSLEGLAGAPDTQYF

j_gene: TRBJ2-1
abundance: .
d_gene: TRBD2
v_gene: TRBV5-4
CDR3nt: TGTGCCAGCAGCTTGGCGGCTGTTATAGCGGGAGGGTACAATGAGCAGTTCTTC
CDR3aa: CASSLAAVIAGGYNEQFF

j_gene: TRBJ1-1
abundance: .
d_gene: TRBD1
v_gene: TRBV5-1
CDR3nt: TGCGCCAGCAGCCCGGAGGGACAGGGAATGAACACTGAAGCTTTCTTT
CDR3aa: CASSPEGQGMNTEAFF

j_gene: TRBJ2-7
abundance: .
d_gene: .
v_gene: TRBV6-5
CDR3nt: TGTGCCAGCATCTACGGTATAGGGCCCTCCTACGAGCAGTACTTC
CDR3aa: CASIYGIGPSYEQYF

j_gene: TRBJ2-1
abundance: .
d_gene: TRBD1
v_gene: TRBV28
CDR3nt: TGTGCCAGCAGTACCTGGGACAGGGTGGACAATGAGCAGTTCTTC
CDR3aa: CASSTWDRVDNEQFF

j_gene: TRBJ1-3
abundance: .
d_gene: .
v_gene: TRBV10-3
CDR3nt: TGTGCCACCAGTCGCCAGGAGGGAAACACCATATATTTT
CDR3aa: CATSRQEGNTIYF

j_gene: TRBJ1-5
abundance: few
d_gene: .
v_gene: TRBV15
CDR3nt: TGTGCCACCAGCAGAGAAGGGCAGCATAATCAGCCCCAGCATTTT
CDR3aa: CATSREGQHNQPQHF

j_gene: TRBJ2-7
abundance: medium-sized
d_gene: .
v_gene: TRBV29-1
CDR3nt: TGCAGCGTTGAAGATGACCTGGGCTACGAGCAGTACTTC
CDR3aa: CSVEDDLGYEQYF

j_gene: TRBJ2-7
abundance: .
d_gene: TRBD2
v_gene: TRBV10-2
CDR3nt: TGCGCCAGCCAAAGACTAGCGGGAGGGCCATACGAGCAGTACTTC
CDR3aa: CASQRLAGGPYEQYF

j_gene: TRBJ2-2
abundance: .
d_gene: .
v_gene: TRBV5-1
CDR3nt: TGCGCCAGCAGCCTCCACTGGGGGGCGGCGGACACCGGGGAGCTGTTTTTT
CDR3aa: CASSLHWGAADTGELFF

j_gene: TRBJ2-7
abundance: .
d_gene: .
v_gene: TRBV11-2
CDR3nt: TGTGCCAGCAGCTTTACGGAGCCCTACGAGCAGTACTTC
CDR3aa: CASSFTEPYEQYF

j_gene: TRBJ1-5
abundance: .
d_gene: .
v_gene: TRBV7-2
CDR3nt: TGTGCCAGCAGCTTAGCCGCCGGGAGCAATCAGCCCCAGCATTTT
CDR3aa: CASSLAAGSNQPQHF

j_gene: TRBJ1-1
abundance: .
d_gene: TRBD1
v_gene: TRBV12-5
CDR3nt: TGTGCTAGTGGTTTGGTACAGGGGGTAAACACTGAAGCTTTCTTT
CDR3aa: CASGLVQGVNTEAFF

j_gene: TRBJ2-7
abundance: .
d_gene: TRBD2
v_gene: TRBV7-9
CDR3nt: TGTGCCAGCAGCCCCAGCGGGCGACTAGCGGGAGATTACGAGCAGTACTTC
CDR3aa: CASSPSGRLAGDYEQYF

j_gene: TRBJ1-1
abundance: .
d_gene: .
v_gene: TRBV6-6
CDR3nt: TGTGCCAGCACCGCGACATCAAGTATTTCTGAAGCTTTCTTT
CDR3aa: CASTATSSISEAFF